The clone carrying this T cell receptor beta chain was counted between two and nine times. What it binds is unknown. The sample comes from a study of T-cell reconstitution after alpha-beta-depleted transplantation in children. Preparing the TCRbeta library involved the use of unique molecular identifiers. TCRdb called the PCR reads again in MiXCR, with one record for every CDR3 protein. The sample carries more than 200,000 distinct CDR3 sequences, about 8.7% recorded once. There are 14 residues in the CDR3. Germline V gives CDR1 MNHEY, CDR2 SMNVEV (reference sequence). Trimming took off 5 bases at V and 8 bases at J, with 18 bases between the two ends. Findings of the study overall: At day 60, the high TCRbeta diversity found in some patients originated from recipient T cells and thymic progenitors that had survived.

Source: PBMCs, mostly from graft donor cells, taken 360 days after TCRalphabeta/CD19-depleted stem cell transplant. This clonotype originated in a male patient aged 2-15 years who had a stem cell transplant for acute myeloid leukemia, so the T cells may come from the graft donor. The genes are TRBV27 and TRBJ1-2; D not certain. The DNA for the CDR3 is TGTGCCAGCAGTCGCCAACCCATGGCAGAGGGCTACACCTTC. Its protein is CASSRQPMAEGYTF.